A selection of T cell receptor beta chains follows, all from one sample in a study of blood T cell repertoires in COVID-19. TCRdb's copy holds only in-frame clones and misses some; the assay was immunoSEQ multiplex PCR. The sample holds under 300,000 clones, around 84% seen once. Source material: peripheral blood. These receptors came from a middle-aged woman who had recovered from COVID-19. The CDR3 runs from the conserved cysteine through the conserved F or W. Fields, in order: V gene, clone size, J gene, D gene, CDR3 protein, CDR3 DNA. D genes are given only for firm matches. The listing skips clone size in some rows; elsewhere it reads once, few, many or a size class.

>TRBV19|NA|TRBJ2-1|TRBD1
CASSIGRGWNEQFF
TGTGCCAGTAGTATCGGCAGGGGGTGGAATGAGCAGTTCTTC
>TRBV6-5|NA|TRBJ2-7|NA
CASSYEGSYEQYF
TGTGCCAGCAGTTACGAGGGCTCGTACGAGCAGTACTTC
>TRBV5-1|NA|TRBJ2-1|TRBD1
CASSLGQGGYNEQFF
TGCGCCAGCAGCTTAGGACAGGGGGGATACAATGAGCAGTTCTTC
>TRBV7-9|NA|TRBJ2-5|NA
CASSLNEQQTQYF
TGTGCCAGCAGCTTAAATGAGCAACAGACCCAGTACTTC
>TRBV2|NA|TRBJ2-7|NA
CASSESLLEQYF
TGTGCCAGCAGTGAGTCCCTTCTCGAGCAGTACTTC
>TRBV10-3|few|TRBJ1-6|TRBD1
CAISGPGQGSPLHF
TGTGCCATCAGTGGACCGGGACAGGGTTCACCCCTCCACTTT
>TRBV28|NA|TRBJ1-2|NA
CASSDPRGANYGYTF
TGTGCCAGCAGCGACCCCCGGGGTGCGAACTATGGCTACACCTTC
>TRBV9|NA|TRBJ1-4|NA
CASSVLSGANEKLFF
TGTGCCAGCAGCGTCCTCAGTGGAGCTAATGAAAAACTGTTTTTT
>TRBV19|NA|TRBJ1-1|TRBD1
CASRAGTGVTEAFF
TGTGCCAGTAGGGCCGGGACAGGGGTCACTGAAGCTTTCTTT
>TRBV14|NA|TRBJ2-3|NA
CASSQDPSAAQYF
TGTGCCAGCAGCCAAGATCCTAGCGCGGCGCAGTATTTT
>TRBV30|NA|TRBJ2-7|NA
CAWSVGGEQYF
TGTGCCTGGAGTGTCGGGGGCGAGCAGTACTTC
>TRBV10-3|NA|TRBJ1-5|TRBD1
CAISGQGTGQPQHF
TGTGCCATCAGTGGTCAGGGGACAGGTCAGCCCCAGCATTTT
>TRBV19|NA|TRBJ2-5|NA
CASSMPRVGRETQYF
TGTGCCAGTAGTATGCCCAGGGTAGGGAGGGAGACCCAGTACTTC
>TRBV19|medium-sized|TRBJ1-5|TRBD1
CASTRQGSNQPQHF
TGTGCCAGTACCCGACAGGGGAGCAATCAGCCCCAGCATTTT
>TRBV19|once|TRBJ1-2|TRBD1
CASRPSPTGGGYTF
TGTGCCAGTAGACCATCCCCGACAGGGGGCGGCTACACCTTC
>TRBV7-8|NA|TRBJ2-5|NA
CASSLSDGETQYF
TGTGCCAGCAGCTTATCTGACGGGGAGACCCAGTACTTC
>TRBV9|few|TRBJ1-4|NA
CASSPLGTNEKLFF
TGTGCCAGCAGCCCCCTCGGGACAAATGAAAAACTGTTTTTT
>TRBV10-3|NA|TRBJ2-1|TRBD2
CAISAGGGVNEQFF
TGTGCCATCAGTGCGGGCGGGGGGGTTAATGAGCAGTTCTTC
>TRBV6-5|NA|TRBJ1-2|TRBD1
CASSPRDRDGYTF
TGTGCCAGCAGTCCCCGGGACAGGGATGGCTACACCTTC
>TRBV5-1|NA|TRBJ2-7|TRBD1
CASSSSPGQGFEQYF
TGCGCCAGCAGCTCGTCTCCGGGACAGGGGTTCGAGCAGTACTTC
>TRBV3-1/TRBV3-2|few|TRBJ2-3|TRBD1
CASSPTGTGLGNTQYF
TGTGCCAGCAGCCCTACCGGGACAGGGTTGGGGAATACGCAGTATTTT
>TRBV9|NA|TRBJ1-3|NA
CASSVEGDSGNTIYF
TGTGCCAGCAGCGTAGAGGGAGACTCTGGAAACACCATATATTTT
>TRBV18|NA|TRBJ1-1|NA
CASSPMGGTEAFF
TGTGCCAGCTCACCCATGGGGGGCACTGAAGCTTTCTTT
>TRBV19|NA|TRBJ2-3|NA
CASSIQSASTDTQYF
TGTGCCAGTAGTATCCAGTCCGCCAGCACAGATACGCAGTATTTT
>TRBV21-1|NA|TRBJ2-7|NA
CASTPGLAGGHEQYF
TGTGCCAGCACCCCGGGACTAGCGGGGGGGCACGAGCAGTACTTC
>TRBV27|NA|TRBJ2-3|TRBD2
CASLTRSGGPTLYTDTQYF
TGTGCCAGCCTAACTCGCTCGGGGGGACCGACTTTATACACAGATACGCAGTATTTT
>TRBV11-2|once|TRBJ1-3|NA
CASSLVQGTVTGNTIYF
TGTGCCAGCAGCTTAGTACAGGGCACAGTAACTGGAAACACCATATATTTT
>TRBV29-1|once|TRBJ2-4|NA
CSVWTVGGPAKNIQYF
TGCAGCGTTTGGACAGTAGGTGGGCCTGCCAAAAACATTCAGTACTTC
>TRBV7-9|NA|TRBJ2-3|TRBD1
CASSPGTGSSTDTQYF
TGTGCCAGCAGCCCGGGGACAGGGTCGAGCACAGATACGCAGTATTTT
>TRBV29-1|NA|TRBJ1-2|NA
CSVEVNRGYGYTF
TGCAGCGTTGAAGTAAATCGGGGCTATGGCTACACCTTC
>TRBV3-1/TRBV3-2|NA|TRBJ2-1|TRBD2
CASSQVLAGGDEQFF
TGTGCCAGCAGCCAAGTACTAGCGGGGGGAGATGAGCAGTTCTTC
>TRBV20-1|NA|TRBJ1-5|NA
CSASVGVLGNQPQHF
TGCAGTGCTAGTGTAGGGGTTTTGGGTAATCAGCCCCAGCATTTT
>TRBV10-3|once|TRBJ2-1|NA
CAISEGGSQYNEQFF
TGTGCCATCAGTGAGGGGGGCAGCCAATACAATGAGCAGTTCTTC
>TRBV4-3|NA|TRBJ2-3|NA
CASSQDSRDTQYF
TGCGCCAGCAGCCAAGATTCTAGAGATACGCAGTATTTT
>TRBV21-1|NA|TRBJ2-1|NA
CASSRGLQGGGEQFF
TGTGCCAGCAGCAGAGGCCTCCAGGGGGGAGGTGAGCAGTTCTTC
>TRBV30|NA|TRBJ2-7|NA
CAWSVLVRDEQYF
TGTGCCTGGAGTGTATTGGTGAGGGACGAGCAGTACTTC
>TRBV10-3|NA|TRBJ2-1|NA
CAISESGLDNEQFF
TGTGCCATCAGTGAGTCGGGGCTCGACAATGAGCAGTTCTTC
>TRBV7-9|NA|TRBJ2-1|NA
CASLSYNEQFF
TGTGCCAGCCTGAGTTACAATGAGCAGTTCTTC
>TRBV5-8|NA|TRBJ2-3|TRBD2
CASSLAQAGLTDTQYF
TGTGCCAGCAGCTTAGCCCAAGCGGGGCTCACAGATACGCAGTATTTT
>TRBV6-5|NA|TRBJ2-5|TRBD1
CASSSQGETQYF
TGTGCCAGCAGTTCACAGGGGGAGACCCAGTACTTC
>TRBV6-6|NA|TRBJ1-2|TRBD1
CASSSQLTGASGYTF
TGTGCCAGCAGTTCCCAACTGACAGGGGCGTCGGGCTACACCTTC
>TRBV9|NA|TRBJ1-1|NA
CASSKQGSDTEAFF
TGTGCCAGCAGTAAACAGGGAAGCGACACTGAAGCTTTCTTT
>TRBV6-5|NA|TRBJ1-2|NA
CASSKQGRGYTF
TGTGCCAGCAGTAAGCAGGGTAGGGGCTACACCTTC
>TRBV7-3|NA|TRBJ2-1|NA
CASSLQGQYNEQFF
TGTGCCAGCAGCTTACAGGGTCAGTACAATGAGCAGTTCTTC
>TRBV18|once|TRBJ2-5|TRBD2
CASSPYLAGFQETQYF
TGTGCCAGCTCACCATACCTAGCGGGGTTCCAAGAGACCCAGTACTTC
>TRBV18|NA|TRBJ2-3|TRBD2
CASSPRLAGSTDTQYF
TGTGCCAGCTCACCTCGACTAGCGGGGAGCACAGATACGCAGTATTTT
>TRBV29-1|NA|TRBJ1-6|TRBD1
CSVRGQGNSPLHF
TGCAGCGTTAGAGGACAGGGTAATTCACCCCTCCACTTT